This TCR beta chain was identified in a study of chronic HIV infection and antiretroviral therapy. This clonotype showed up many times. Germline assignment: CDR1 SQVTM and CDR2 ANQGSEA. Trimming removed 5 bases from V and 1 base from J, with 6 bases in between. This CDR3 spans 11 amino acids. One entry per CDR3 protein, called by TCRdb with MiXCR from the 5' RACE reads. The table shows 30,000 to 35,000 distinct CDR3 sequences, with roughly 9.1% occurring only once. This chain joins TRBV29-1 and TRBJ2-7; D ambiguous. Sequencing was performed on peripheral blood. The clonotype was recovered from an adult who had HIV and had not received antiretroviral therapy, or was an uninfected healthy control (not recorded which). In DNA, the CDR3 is TGCAGCGTTCGGCAATCCTACGAGCAGTACTTC. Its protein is CSVRQSYEQYF.